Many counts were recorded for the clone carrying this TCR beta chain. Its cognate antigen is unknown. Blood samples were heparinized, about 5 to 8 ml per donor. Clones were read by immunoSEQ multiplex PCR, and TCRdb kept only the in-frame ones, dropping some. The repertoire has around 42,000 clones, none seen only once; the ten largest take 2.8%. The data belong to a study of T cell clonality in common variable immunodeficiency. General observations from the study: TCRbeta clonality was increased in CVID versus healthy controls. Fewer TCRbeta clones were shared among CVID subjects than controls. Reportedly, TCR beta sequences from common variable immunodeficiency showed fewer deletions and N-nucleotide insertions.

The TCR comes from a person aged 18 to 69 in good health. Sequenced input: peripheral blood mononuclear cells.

The part of the CDR3 DNA that was read is TGTGCCAGCAGTTACGAACAGCTTGCGGAAAAA. It specifies CASSYEQLAEK. The complete CDR3 reads CASSYEQLAEKLFF. The chain has TRBV6-2 or TRBV6-3 and TRBJ1-4; D unresolved. The read is 3 residues too short to cover the CDR3 end, so that end is filled in from the germline J gene. The V end lost 2 bases, the J end lost 8 bases, and 12 bases lay between the germline ends. Per germline, CDR1 MNHEY and CDR2 SVGEGT. CDR3 length: 14 amino acids.